One sample yielded the 2 T cell receptor beta chains listed below, sequenced in a study of T cell changes during pregnancy in multiple sclerosis. The repertoire was sequenced with immunoSEQ multiplex PCR; TCRdb's copy has only in-frame clones and lacks some. The sample lists about 54,000 clones; around 89% were seen once. Source: CD4+ T cells from peripheral blood mononuclear cells, taken in the first trimester of pregnancy. Receptor source: a female donor with multiple sclerosis, enrolled in a pregnancy study.

The genes are TRBV14 and TRBJ2-1, with 13 bases that match TRBD2. V was clipped by 1 base and J by 9 bases; unmatched bases: 3. The CDR3 spans 15 residues. Per the germline V gene, CDR1 is SGHDN and CDR2 is FVKESK. The CDR3 here is CASSQVTSGRSEQFF. The CDR3 DNA reads TGTGCCAGCAGCCAAGTGACTAGCGGGAGGAGTGAGCAGTTCTTC.

The chain employs TRBV4-3 and TRBJ1-1; 9 positions agree with TRBD1. Germline V gene data show CDR1 as LGHNA and CDR2 as YSLEER. With V trimmed by 1 base and J by 0 bases, 3 bases remained unmatched. The CDR3 loop spans 16 amino acids. CDR3 sequence (DNA): TGCGCCAGCAGCCAAGGGGACAGGGCCATGAACACTGAAGCTTTCTTT. Translation gives CASSQGDRAMNTEAFF.